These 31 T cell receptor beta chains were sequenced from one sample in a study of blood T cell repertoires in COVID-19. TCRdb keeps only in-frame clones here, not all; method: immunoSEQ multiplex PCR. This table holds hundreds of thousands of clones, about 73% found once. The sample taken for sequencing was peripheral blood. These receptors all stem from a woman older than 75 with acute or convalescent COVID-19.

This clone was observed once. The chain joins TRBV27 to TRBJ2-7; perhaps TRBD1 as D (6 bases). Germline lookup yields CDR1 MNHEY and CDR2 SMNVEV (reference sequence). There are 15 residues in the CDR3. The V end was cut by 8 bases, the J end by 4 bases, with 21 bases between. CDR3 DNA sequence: TGTGCCAGCTCCTCAAGGGGGTCGGGTGAATACGAGCAGTACTTC. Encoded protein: CASSSRGSGEYEQYF.

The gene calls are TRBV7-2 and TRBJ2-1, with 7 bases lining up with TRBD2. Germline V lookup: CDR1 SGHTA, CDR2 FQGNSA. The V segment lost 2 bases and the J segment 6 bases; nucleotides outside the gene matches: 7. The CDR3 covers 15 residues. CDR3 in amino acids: CASSLSGGPFNEQFF. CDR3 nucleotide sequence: TGTGCCAGCAGCTTATCGGGGGGACCCTTCAATGAGCAGTTCTTC.

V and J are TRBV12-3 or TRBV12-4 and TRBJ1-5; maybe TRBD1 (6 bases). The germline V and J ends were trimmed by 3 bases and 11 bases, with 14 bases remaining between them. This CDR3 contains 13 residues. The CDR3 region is CASSFGGKSAQHF. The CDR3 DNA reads TGTGCCAGCAGTTTTGGGGGCAAGAGCGCCCAGCATTTT.

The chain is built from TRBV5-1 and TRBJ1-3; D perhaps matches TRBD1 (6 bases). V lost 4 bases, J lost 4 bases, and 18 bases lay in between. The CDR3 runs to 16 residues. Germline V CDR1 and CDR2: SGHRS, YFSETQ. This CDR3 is CASSVGQPGQGNTIYF. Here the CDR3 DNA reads TGCGCCAGCAGCGTGGGGCAACCGGGACAAGGAAACACCATATATTTT.

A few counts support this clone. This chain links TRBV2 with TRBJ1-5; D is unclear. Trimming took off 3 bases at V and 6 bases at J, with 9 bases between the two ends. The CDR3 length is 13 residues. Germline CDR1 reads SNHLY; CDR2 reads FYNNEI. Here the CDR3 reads CASSDRGSQPQHF. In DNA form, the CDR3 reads TGTGCCAGCAGTGACCGGGGTTCTCAGCCCCAGCATTTT.

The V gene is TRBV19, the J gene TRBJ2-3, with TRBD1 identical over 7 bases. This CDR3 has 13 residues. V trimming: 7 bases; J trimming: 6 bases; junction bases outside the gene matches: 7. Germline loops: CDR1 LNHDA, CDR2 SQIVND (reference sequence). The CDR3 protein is CASKGASLDTQYF. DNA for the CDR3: TGTGCCAGTAAGGGGGCTAGTCTGGATACGCAGTATTTT.

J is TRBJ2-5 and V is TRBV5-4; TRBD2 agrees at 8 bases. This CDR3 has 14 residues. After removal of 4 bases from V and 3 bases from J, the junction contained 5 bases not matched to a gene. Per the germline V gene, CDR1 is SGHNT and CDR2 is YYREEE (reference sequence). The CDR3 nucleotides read TGTGCCAGCAGCCCTGAACTAGCGGAAGAGACCCAGTACTTC. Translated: CASSPELAEETQYF. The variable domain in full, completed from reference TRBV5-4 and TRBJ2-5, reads ETGVTQSPTHLIKTRGQQVTLRCSSQSGHNTVSWYQQALGQGPQFIFQYYREEENGRGNFPPRFSGLQFPNYSSELNVNALELDDSALYLCASSPELAEETQYFGPGTRLLVL.

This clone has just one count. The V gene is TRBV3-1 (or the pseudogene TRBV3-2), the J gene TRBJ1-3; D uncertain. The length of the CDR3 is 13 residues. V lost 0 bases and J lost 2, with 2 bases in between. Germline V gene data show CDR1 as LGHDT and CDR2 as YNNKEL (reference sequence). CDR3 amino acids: CASSQDTGNTIYF. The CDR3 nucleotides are TGTGCCAGCAGCCAAGATACTGGAAACACCATATATTTT.

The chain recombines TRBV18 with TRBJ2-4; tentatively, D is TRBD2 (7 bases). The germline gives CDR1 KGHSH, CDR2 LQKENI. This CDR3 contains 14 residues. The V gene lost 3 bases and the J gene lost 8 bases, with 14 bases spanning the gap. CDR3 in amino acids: CASSPAGAGDIQYF. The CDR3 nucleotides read TGTGCCAGCTCACCGGCGGGGGCCGGGGACATTCAGTACTTC.

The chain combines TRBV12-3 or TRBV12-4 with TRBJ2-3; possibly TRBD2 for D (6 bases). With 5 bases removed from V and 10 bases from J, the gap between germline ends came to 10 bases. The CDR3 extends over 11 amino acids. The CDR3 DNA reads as TGTGCCAGCAGTGCCGGGACTTCGCAGTATTTT. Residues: CASSAGTSQYF.

For the CDR3, the DNA is TGTGCCAGCAGCTTATTCGATTGGGGGGTGAGCTCTGGAAACACCATATATTTT. This codes for CASSLFDWGVSSGNTIYF. The genes are TRBV7-9 and TRBJ1-3; a possible D gene is TRBD1 (5 bases). Per germline, CDR1 SEHNR and CDR2 FQNEAQ (reference sequence). The V and J ends lost 2 bases and 0 bases respectively, with 17 bases between them. The CDR3 spans 18 residues.

The CDR3 loop reads CASSLGAGMNSPLHF. The CDR3 DNA reads TGCGCCAGCAGCTTGGGTGCAGGGATGAATTCACCCCTCCACTTT. The chain employs TRBV5-1 and TRBJ1-6, with D maybe TRBD1 (5 bases). The V and J ends lost 0 bases and 7 bases respectively, with 11 bases between them. Germline V gene data show CDR1 as SGHRS and CDR2 as YFSETQ. The CDR3 sequence is 15 residues long.

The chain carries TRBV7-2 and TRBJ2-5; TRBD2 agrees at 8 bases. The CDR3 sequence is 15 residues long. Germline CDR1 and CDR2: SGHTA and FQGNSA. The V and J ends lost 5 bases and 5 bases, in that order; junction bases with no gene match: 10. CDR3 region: CASSPNLAGSETQYF. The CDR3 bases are TGTGCCAGCAGCCCAAATTTAGCGGGGAGCGAGACCCAGTACTTC.

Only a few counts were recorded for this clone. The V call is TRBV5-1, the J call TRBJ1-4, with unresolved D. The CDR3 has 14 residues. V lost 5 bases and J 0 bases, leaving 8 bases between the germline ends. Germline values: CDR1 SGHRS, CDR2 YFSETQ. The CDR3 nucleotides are TGCGCCAGCAGGACTGAGCCAACTAATGAAAAACTGTTTTTT. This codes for CASRTEPTNEKLFF.

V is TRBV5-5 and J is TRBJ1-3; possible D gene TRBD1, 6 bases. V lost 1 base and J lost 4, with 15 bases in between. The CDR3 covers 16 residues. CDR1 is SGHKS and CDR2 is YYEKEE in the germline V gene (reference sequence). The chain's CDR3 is CASSLSRGSAGNTIYF. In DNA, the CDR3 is TGTGCCAGCAGCTTGTCCAGGGGCTCGGCAGGAAACACCATATATTTT. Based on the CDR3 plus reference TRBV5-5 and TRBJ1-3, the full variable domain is DAGVTQSPTHLIKTRGQQVTLRCSPISGHKSVSWYQQVLGQGPQFIFQYYEKEERGRGNFPDRFSARQFPNYSSELNVNALLLGDSALYLCASSLSRGSAGNTIYFGEGSWLTVV.

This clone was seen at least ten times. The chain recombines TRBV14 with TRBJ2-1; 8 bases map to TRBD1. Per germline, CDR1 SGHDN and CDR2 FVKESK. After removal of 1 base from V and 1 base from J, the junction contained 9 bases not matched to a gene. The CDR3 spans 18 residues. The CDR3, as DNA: TGTGCCAGCAGCCAAGTAGCATACAGGACAGGGTCCTACAATGAGCAGTTCTTC. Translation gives CASSQVAYRTGSYNEQFF.

The CDR3 sequence is CAIGASGRPGDTQYF. The CDR3 nucleotides read TGTGCCATCGGGGCTAGCGGGAGGCCGGGGGATACGCAGTATTTT. This chain uses TRBV10-3 with TRBJ2-3, with 11 bases fitting TRBD2. The germline V gene encodes CDR1 ENHRY and CDR2 SYGVKD. The CDR3 length is 15 residues. With 8 bases clipped from V and 6 bases from J, the junction kept 10 bases outside the gene matches.

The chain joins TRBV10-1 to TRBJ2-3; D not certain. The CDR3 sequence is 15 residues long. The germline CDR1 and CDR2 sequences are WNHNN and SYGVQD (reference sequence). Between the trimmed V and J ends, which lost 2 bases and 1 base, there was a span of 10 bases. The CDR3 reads CASSENRGRTDTQYF. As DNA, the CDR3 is TGCGCCAGCAGTGAGAACCGCGGCCGCACAGATACGCAGTATTTT.

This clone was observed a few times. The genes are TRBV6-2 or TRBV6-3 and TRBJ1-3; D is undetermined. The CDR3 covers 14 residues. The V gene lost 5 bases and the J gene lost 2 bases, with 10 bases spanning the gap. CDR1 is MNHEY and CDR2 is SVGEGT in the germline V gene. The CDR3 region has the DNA TGTGCCAGCAGTACAAACCGGGCTGGAAACACCATATATTTT. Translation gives CASSTNRAGNTIYF.

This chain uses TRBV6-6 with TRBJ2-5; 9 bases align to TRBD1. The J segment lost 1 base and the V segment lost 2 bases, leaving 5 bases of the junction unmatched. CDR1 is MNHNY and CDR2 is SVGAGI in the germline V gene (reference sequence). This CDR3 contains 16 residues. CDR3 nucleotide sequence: TGTGCCAGCAGTTACGGACAGGGGTTGGTCCAAGAGACCCAGTACTTC. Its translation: CASSYGQGLVQETQYF.

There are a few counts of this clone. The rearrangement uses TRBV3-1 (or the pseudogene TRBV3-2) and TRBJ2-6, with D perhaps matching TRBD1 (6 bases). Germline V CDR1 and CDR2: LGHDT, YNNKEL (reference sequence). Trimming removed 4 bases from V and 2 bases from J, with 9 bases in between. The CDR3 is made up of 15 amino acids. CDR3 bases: TGTGCCAGCAGCCTGGACAGTCCTGGGGCCAACGTCCTGACTTTC. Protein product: CASSLDSPGANVLTF.

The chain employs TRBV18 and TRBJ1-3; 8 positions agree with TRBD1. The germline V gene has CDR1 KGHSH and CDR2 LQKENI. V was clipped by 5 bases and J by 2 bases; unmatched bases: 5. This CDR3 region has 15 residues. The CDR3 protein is CASSTGTGPGNTIYF. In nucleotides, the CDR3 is TGTGCCAGCTCAACAGGGACAGGACCTGGAAACACCATATATTTT.

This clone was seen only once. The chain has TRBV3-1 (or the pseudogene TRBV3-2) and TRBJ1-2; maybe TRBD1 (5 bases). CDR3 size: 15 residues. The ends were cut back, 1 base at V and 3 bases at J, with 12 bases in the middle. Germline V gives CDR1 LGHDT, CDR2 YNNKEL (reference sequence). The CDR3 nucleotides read TGTGCCAGCAGCCAAGGCGCGGGGGGTGACTATGGCTACACCTTC. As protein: CASSQGAGGDYGYTF.

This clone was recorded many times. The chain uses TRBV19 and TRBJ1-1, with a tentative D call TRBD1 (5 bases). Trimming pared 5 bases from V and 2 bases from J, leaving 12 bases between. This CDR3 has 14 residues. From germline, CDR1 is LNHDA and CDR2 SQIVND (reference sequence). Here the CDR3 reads CASSLRTRNTEAFF. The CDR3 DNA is TGTGCCAGTAGTCTAAGGACAAGAAACACTGAAGCTTTCTTT.

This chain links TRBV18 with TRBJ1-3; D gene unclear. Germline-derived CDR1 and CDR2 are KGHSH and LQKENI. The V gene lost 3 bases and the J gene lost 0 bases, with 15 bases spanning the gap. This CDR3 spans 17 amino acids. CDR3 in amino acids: CASSPPFGRGSGNTIYF. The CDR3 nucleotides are TGTGCCAGCTCACCTCCTTTTGGGAGAGGCTCTGGAAACACCATATATTTT.

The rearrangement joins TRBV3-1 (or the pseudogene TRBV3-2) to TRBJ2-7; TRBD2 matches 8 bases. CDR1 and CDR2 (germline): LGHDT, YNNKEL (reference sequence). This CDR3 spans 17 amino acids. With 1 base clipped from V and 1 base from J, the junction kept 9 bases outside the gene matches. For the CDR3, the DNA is TGTGCCAGCAGCCAAGCAGTGAGCGGGAGTTATTCCTACGAGCAGTACTTC. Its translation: CASSQAVSGSYSYEQYF.

The CDR3 DNA is TGTGCCAGTCGGGACAGGGGGCTAAGCACTGAAGCTTTCTTT. This sequence encodes CASRDRGLSTEAFF. This chain uses TRBV19 with TRBJ1-1, with 12 bases lining up with TRBD1. The CDR3 is 14 amino acids. With 8 bases clipped from V and 4 bases from J, the junction kept 5 bases outside the gene matches. Germline V lookup: CDR1 LNHDA, CDR2 SQIVND (reference sequence).

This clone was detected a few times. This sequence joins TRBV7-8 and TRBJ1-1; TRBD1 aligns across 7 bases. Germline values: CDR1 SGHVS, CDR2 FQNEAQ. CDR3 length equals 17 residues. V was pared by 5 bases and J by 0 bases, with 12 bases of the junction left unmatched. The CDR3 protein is CASSLRQGNIMNTEAFF. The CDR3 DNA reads TGTGCCAGCAGCCTTCGACAGGGAAACATTATGAACACTGAAGCTTTCTTT.

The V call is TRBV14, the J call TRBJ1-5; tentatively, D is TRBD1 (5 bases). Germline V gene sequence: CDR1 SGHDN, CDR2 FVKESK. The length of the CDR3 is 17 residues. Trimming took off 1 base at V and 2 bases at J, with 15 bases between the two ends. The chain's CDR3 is CASSQGFPRVGNQPQHF. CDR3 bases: TGTGCCAGCAGCCAAGGATTCCCCAGGGTCGGCAATCAGCCCCAGCATTTT.

CDR3 nucleotide sequence: TGTGCCAGCAGCCGGACTAGCGGGAGGCCGGCCGATGAGCAGTTCTTC. It is translated as CASSRTSGRPADEQFF. V usage is TRBV11-2 and J usage is TRBJ2-1; TRBD2 aligns across 14 bases. The CDR3 covers 16 residues. Germline CDR1 is SGHAT and CDR2 is FQNNGV. V was clipped by 5 bases and J by 8 bases; unmatched bases: 8.

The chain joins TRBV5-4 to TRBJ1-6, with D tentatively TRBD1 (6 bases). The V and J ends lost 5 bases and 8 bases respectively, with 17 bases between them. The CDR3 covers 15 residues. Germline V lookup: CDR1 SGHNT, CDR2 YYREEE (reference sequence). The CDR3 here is CASSPSRQADSPLHF. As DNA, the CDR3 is TGTGCCAGCAGTCCCTCTCGACAGGCAGATTCACCCCTCCACTTT.